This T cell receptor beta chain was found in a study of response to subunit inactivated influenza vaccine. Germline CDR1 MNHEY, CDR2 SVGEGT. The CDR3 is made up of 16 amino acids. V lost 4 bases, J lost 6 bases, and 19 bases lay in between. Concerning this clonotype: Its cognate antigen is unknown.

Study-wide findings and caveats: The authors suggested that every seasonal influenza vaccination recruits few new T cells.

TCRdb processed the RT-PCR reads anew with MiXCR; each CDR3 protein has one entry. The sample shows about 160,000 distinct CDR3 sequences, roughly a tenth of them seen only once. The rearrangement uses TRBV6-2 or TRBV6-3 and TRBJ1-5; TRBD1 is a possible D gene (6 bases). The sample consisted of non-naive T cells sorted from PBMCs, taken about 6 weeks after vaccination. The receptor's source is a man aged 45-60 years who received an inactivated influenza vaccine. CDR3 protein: CASSFDRPISPQPQHF. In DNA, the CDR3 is TGTGCCAGCAGTTTCGACAGGCCGATAAGCCCTCAGCCCCAGCATTTT.